Below are 23 T cell receptor beta chains sequenced from a single sample in a study of CD8 T cells in Susac syndrome. RNA, at about 0.45 to 1 ug, was reverse transcribed with random hexamers. TCRdb reprocessed the immunoSEQ multiplex PCR reads with MiXCR, giving one entry per CDR3 protein. The sample has approximately 260,000 distinct CDR3 sequences, approximately 95% seen once. Sample: CD4+ T cells from PBMCs. The source of these receptors is a human donor with Susac syndrome.

V gene TRBV28 combines with J gene TRBJ1-5; no reliable D call. The CDR3 totals 14 residues. V lost 4 bases and J lost 2, with 9 bases in between. CDR1 is MDHEN and CDR2 is SYDVKM in the germline V gene. This CDR3 reads CASSYGLGNQPQHF. For the CDR3, the DNA is TGTGCCAGCAGTTATGGGCTGGGCAATCAGCCCCAGCATTTT.

This clonotype was observed once. V and J are TRBV2 and TRBJ1-1; no clear D. In germline, CDR1 is SNHLY, CDR2 FYNNEI. This CDR3 has 11 residues. Trimming took off 8 bases at V and 3 bases at J, with 7 bases between the two ends. The CDR3 protein is CASGYDTEAFF. The CDR3 DNA reads TGTGCCAGCGGATATGACACTGAAGCTTTCTTT.

CDR3 in amino acids: CASMGSGTLYNEQFF. The CDR3 DNA sequence: TGTGCCAGCATGGGGAGCGGGACCCTCTACAATGAGCAGTTCTTC. This chain uses TRBV14 with TRBJ2-1; 7 bases are shared with TRBD2. Trimming cost V 7 bases and J 3 bases; bases outside gene matches: 9. This CDR3 contains 15 residues. Per germline, CDR1 SGHDN and CDR2 FVKESK.

The chain employs TRBV28 and TRBJ2-7; D perhaps matches TRBD2 (5 bases). Germline lookup yields CDR1 MDHEN and CDR2 SYDVKM. The CDR3 consists of 14 residues. V lost 5 bases and J lost 3, with 14 bases in between. Here the CDR3 reads CASSLEVTVYEQYF. CDR3 nucleotide sequence: TGTGCCAGCAGTCTGGAGGTGACCGTCTACGAGCAGTACTTC.

This chain connects TRBV4-2 to TRBJ1-2; D unclear. This CDR3 has 14 amino acids. With 4 bases removed from V and 2 bases from J, the gap between germline ends came to 11 bases. Germline V gives CDR1 LGHNA, CDR2 YNFKEQ. The CDR3 protein is CASSPSAGNYGYTF. The CDR3 DNA is TGTGCCAGCAGCCCATCGGCGGGCAACTATGGCTACACCTTC.

The V and J genes are TRBV5-1 and TRBJ2-7, with D uncertain. The CDR3 covers 11 residues. Germline CDR1 reads SGHRS; CDR2 reads YFSETQ. V gave up 2 bases and J gave up 5 bases, with 5 bases separating them. As DNA, the CDR3 is TGCGCCAGCAGCTTTGCGAACGAGCAGTACTTC. The encoded protein is CASSFANEQYF.

The chain is built from TRBV5-1 and TRBJ2-7, with D hard to call. The CDR3 length is 11 residues. The germline V and J ends were trimmed by 5 bases and 2 bases, with 5 bases remaining between them. From germline, CDR1 is SGHRS and CDR2 YFSETQ. The CDR3, as DNA: TGCGCCAGCAGACCCACCTACGAGCAGTACTTC. It is translated as CASRPTYEQYF.

The chain has TRBV29-1 and TRBJ2-1, with 8 bases that match TRBD2. The CDR3 consists of 12 residues. After removal of 3 bases from V and 8 bases from J, the junction contained 3 bases not matched to a gene. Germline CDR1 and CDR2: SQVTM and ANQGSEA. The CDR3 coding sequence is TGCAGCGTTGATAGCGGGGCCTATGAGCAGTTCTTC. This encodes CSVDSGAYEQFF.

CDR3 bases: TGCAGTGCTAGAGAGGGGGGGACTACCAGATCTTACGAGCAGTACTTC. Its translation is CSAREGGTTRSYEQYF. The genes are TRBV20-1 and TRBJ2-7; TRBD2 aligns across 7 bases. V lost 0 bases and J lost 4; bases outside the gene matches: 12. This CDR3 has 16 amino acids. Germline V gene sequence: CDR1 DFQATT, CDR2 SNEGSKA (reference sequence).

This sequence joins TRBV27 and TRBJ1-5; D remains unclear. The CDR3 is 15 residues long. V lost 5 bases, J lost 0 bases, and 11 bases lay in between. Germline CDR1 reads MNHEY; CDR2 reads SMNVEV (reference sequence). CDR3 amino acids: CASSPRLTSNQPQHF. The CDR3 region has the DNA TGTGCCAGCAGTCCAAGACTGACTAGCAATCAGCCCCAGCATTTT.

This chain uses TRBV5-4 with TRBJ1-1, with TRBD1 matching 7 bases. The J segment lost 3 bases and the V segment lost 2 bases, leaving 7 bases of the junction unmatched. The CDR3 runs 15 residues. Germline V lookup: CDR1 SGHNT, CDR2 YYREEE (reference sequence). The CDR3 nucleotides read TGTGCCAGCAGCTTAAGCAGGGGGGCATACACTGAAGCTTTCTTT. Its translation: CASSLSRGAYTEAFF.

This clonotype occurred once. The chain couples TRBV9 to TRBJ2-5, with 10 bases that match TRBD2. Trimming at V came to 4 bases and at J to 3 bases, leaving 12 bases not matched to a gene. The CDR3 totals 17 residues. In germline, CDR1 is SGDLS, CDR2 YYNGEE. CDR3 amino acids: CASSPSPGTSAEETQYF. DNA for the CDR3: TGTGCCAGCAGCCCCAGTCCCGGGACTAGCGCGGAAGAGACCCAGTACTTC. The complete variable domain, with remaining parts taken from reference TRBV9 and TRBJ2-5, reads DSGVTQTPKHLITATGQRVTLRCSPRSGDLSVYWYQQSLDQGLQFLIQYYNGEERAKGNILERFSAQQFPDLHSELNLSSLELGDSALYFCASSPSPGTSAEETQYFGPGTRLLVL.

V is TRBV9 and J is TRBJ2-3; TRBD2 matches at 11 bases. The CDR3 sequence is 17 residues long. V trimming: 0 bases; J trimming: 1 base; junction bases outside the gene matches: 4. Germline CDR1 reads SGDLS; CDR2 reads YYNGEE. CDR3 sequence: CASSVATSGRGTDTQYF. CDR3 nucleotide sequence: TGTGCCAGCAGCGTAGCTACTAGCGGGAGAGGCACAGATACGCAGTATTTT.

The chain uses TRBV29-1 and TRBJ1-5; TRBD1 aligns across 9 bases. Germline CDR1 reads SQVTM; CDR2 reads ANQGSEA. Unmatched junction bases numbered 4, after V lost 3 bases and J lost 7 bases. This CDR3 contains 13 residues. The CDR3 here is CSVEGQGGQPQHF. The CDR3 coding sequence is TGCAGCGTTGAGGGACAGGGAGGCCAGCCCCAGCATTTT.

This clonotype appeared a single time. Its ends do not fully match the called genes, so a read error is possible. CDR3 amino acids: CAWSVGTSGRSRF. The CDR3 region has the DNA TGTGCCTGGAGTGTAGGAACTAGCGGGAGGTCACGTTTT. The chain recombines TRBV30 with TRBJ2-2; 12 bases map to TRBD2. Germline V lookup: CDR1 GTSNPN, CDR2 SVGIG (reference sequence). CDR3 length: 13 residues.

This chain joins TRBV30 and TRBJ2-2; 8 bases are shared with TRBD2. Germline CDR1 reads GTSNPN; CDR2 reads SVGIG (reference sequence). J lost 5 bases, V lost 6 bases, and 8 bases had no gene match. The CDR3 is made up of 14 amino acids. The CDR3 coding sequence is TGTGCCTGCCCGGGGGGGGGTGGAACCGGGGAGCTGTTTTTT. Translation: CACPGGGGTGELFF.

The rearrangement uses TRBV20-1 and TRBJ2-4; tentatively, D is TRBD2 (5 bases). The CDR3 sequence is 13 residues long. Germline V lookup: CDR1 DFQATT, CDR2 SNEGSKA (reference sequence). Between the trimmed V and J ends, which lost 5 bases and 0 bases, there was a span of 8 bases. The CDR3 here is CSALAGAKNIQYF. The CDR3 DNA sequence: TGCAGTGCTCTCGCGGGAGCCAAAAACATTCAGTACTTC.

The chain joins TRBV20-1 to TRBJ2-7; 7 bases agree with TRBD1. J was trimmed by 6 bases and V by 6 bases; bases with no gene match: 11. The CDR3 is 13 amino acids. Germline loops: CDR1 DFQATT, CDR2 SNEGSKA (reference sequence). Written as DNA, the CDR3 is TGCAGTGCCCATGCAGGGGGTCAAGGCGAGCAGTACTTC. Amino acids: CSAHAGGQGEQYF.

The gene calls are TRBV30 and TRBJ2-3, with D hard to call. The germline V gene has CDR1 GTSNPN and CDR2 SVGIG (reference sequence). The CDR3 runs 10 residues. V dropped 1 base and J dropped 7 bases, with 3 bases sitting between them. The CDR3 reads CAWSGNTQYF. CDR3 in DNA: TGTGCCTGGAGTGGGAATACGCAGTATTTT.

V and J are TRBV9 and TRBJ1-1; D ambiguous. Germline V gene data show CDR1 as SGDLS and CDR2 as YYNGEE. Trimming cost V 0 bases and J 1 base, with 7 bases left between them. The CDR3 loop spans 14 amino acids. CDR3 loop: CASSVVLGNTEAFF. For the CDR3, the DNA is TGTGCCAGCAGCGTAGTATTAGGGAACACTGAAGCTTTCTTT. The full variable domain, completed using reference TRBV9 and TRBJ1-1, is DSGVTQTPKHLITATGQRVTLRCSPRSGDLSVYWYQQSLDQGLQFLIQYYNGEERAKGNILERFSAQQFPDLHSELNLSSLELGDSALYFCASSVVLGNTEAFFGQGTRLTVV.

V usage is TRBV28 and J usage is TRBJ1-2; no definite D call. The V end lost 8 bases, the J end lost 4 bases, and 17 bases lay between the germline ends. Per germline, CDR1 MDHEN and CDR2 SYDVKM. The CDR3 has 14 amino acids. The CDR3 bases are TGTGCCAGCCGGTTTCCCTTAGAAGGCTATGGCTACACCTTC. Its protein is CASRFPLEGYGYTF.

Points on this clonotype: The conserved phenylalanine or tryptophan is not found at the CDR3 terminus, so this likely reflects a read error. The gene calls are TRBV5-1 and TRBJ1-1, with D possibly matching TRBD1 (6 bases). The CDR3 runs to 15 residues. V was cut by 4 bases and J by 2 bases, with 15 bases left in between. In germline, CDR1 is SGHRS, CDR2 YFSETQ. The CDR3 bases are TGCGCCAGCAGCGTCGGGGGGCAAGGAAACACTGAAGCTTTCTGT. Translated: CASSVGGQGNTEAFC.

The chain uses TRBV29-1 and TRBJ2-6; a weak D match, TRBD2 (6 bases). CDR3 length equals 16 residues. Germline CDR1 is SQVTM and CDR2 is ANQGSEA. The V end was cut by 5 bases, the J end by 3 bases, with 17 bases between. CDR3 region: CSVPGTAGGGANVLTF. DNA of the CDR3: TGCAGCGTTCCGGGGACTGCCGGCGGTGGGGCCAACGTCCTGACTTTC.